This note documents a single TCR beta chain sequence. Its antigen is unknown. Clones were sequenced by immunoSEQ multiplex PCR, and TCRdb holds only the in-frame ones, with some missing. The sample has about 3,500 clones, under 25% seen once. The sample belongs to a study of T cells in localized non-small cell lung cancer. Study outcomes and limitations: Higher T cell density in the blood was associated with longer overall survival, whereas higher adjacent-lung clonality associated with shorter survival. Adjacent lung held a median around 58 of the top 100 tumor clones.

The specimen was lung tumor tissue, collected before any cancer treatment. This receptor was identified in a female donor older than 55 with stage II lung adenocarcinoma.

The CDR3, as DNA: TGTGCCAGCAGCTTCCTGAGCTCCTACGAGCAGTACTTC. This sequence encodes CASSFLSSYEQYF. The V and J genes are TRBV7-4 and TRBJ2-7; D is undetermined. CDR1 and CDR2 (germline): SGHVT, SQSDAQ. CDR3 length equals 13 residues. V dropped 3 bases and J dropped 0 bases, with 6 bases sitting between them. Filled out from reference TRBV7-4 and TRBJ2-7, the complete variable domain reads GAGVSQSPRYKVAKRGRDVALRCDSISGHVTLYWYRQTLGQGSEVLTYSQSDAQRDKSGRPSGRFSAERPERSVSTLKIQRTEQGDSAVYLCASSFLSSYEQYFGPGTRLTVT.